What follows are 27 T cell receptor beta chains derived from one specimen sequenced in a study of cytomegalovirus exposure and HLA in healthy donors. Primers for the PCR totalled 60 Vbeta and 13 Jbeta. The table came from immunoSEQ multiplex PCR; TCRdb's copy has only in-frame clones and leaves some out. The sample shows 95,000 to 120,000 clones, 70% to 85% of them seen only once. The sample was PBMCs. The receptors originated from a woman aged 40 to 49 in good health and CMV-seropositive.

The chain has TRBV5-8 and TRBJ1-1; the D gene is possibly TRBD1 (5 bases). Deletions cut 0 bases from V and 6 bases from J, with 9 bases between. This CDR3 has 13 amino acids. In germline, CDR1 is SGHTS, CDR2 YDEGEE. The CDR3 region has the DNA TGTGCCAGCAGCTTGGGGCAGGGCCCTGAAGCTTTCTTT. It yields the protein CASSLGQGPEAFF.

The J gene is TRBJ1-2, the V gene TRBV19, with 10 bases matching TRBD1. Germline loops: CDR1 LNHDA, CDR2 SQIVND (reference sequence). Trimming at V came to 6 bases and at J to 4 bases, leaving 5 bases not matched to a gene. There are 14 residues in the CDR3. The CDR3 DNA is TGTGCCAGTAGAACACGGGACAGGGGCTATGGCTACACCTTC. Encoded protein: CASRTRDRGYGYTF.

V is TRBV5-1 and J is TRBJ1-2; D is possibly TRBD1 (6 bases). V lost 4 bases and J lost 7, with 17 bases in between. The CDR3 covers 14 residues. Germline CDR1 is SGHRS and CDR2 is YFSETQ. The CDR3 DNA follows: TGCGCCAGCAGCCCGGGAGGGGGTCTCGGTGGCTACACCTTC. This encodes CASSPGGGLGGYTF.

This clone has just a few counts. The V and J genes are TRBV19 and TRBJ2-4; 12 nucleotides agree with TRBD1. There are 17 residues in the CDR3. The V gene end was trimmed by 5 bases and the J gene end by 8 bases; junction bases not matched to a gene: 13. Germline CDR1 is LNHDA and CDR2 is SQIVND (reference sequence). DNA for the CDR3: TGTGCCAGTAGTGTCGGGACAGGGGGCGATGTGTGGGACATTCAGTACTTC. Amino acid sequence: CASSVGTGGDVWDIQYF.

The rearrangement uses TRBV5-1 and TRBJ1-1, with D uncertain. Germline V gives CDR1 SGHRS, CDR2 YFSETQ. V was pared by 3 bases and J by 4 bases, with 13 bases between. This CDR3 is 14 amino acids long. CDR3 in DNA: TGCGCCAGCAGCTACGATTCAGTTGGCACTGAAGCTTTCTTT. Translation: CASSYDSVGTEAFF. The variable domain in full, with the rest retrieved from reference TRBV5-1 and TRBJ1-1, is KAGVTQTPRYLIKTRGQQVTLSCSPISGHRSVSWYQQTPGQGLQFLFEYFSETQRNKGNFPGRFSGRQFSNSRSEMNVSTLELGDSALYLCASSYDSVGTEAFFGQGTRLTVV.

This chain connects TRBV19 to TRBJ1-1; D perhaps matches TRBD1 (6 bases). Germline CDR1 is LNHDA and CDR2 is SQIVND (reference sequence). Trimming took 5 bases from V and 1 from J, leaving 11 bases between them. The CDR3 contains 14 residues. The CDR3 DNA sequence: TGTGCCAGTAGTCCCAGGGGACAGAACACTGAAGCTTTCTTT. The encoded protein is CASSPRGQNTEAFF.

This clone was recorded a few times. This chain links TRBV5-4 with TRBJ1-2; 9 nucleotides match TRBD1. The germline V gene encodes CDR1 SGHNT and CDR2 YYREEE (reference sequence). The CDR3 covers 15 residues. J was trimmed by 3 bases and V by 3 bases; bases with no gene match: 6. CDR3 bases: TGTGCCAGCAGCTCGATGGACAGGGGATACTATGGCTACACCTTC. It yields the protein CASSSMDRGYYGYTF.

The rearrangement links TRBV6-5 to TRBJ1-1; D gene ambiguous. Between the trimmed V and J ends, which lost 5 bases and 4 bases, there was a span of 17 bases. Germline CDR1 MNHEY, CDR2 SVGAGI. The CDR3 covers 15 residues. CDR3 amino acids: CASSASSRSGTEAFF. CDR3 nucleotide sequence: TGTGCCAGCAGTGCCTCCTCGCGGTCCGGCACTGAAGCTTTCTTT.

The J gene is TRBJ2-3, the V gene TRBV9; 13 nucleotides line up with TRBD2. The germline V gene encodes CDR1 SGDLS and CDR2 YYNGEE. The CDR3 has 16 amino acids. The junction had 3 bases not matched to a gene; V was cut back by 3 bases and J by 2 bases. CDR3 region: CASSATSGGPTDTQYF. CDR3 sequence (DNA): TGTGCCAGCAGCGCGACTAGCGGGGGGCCCACAGATACGCAGTATTTT. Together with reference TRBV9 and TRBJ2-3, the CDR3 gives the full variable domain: DSGVTQTPKHLITATGQRVTLRCSPRSGDLSVYWYQQSLDQGLQFLIQYYNGEERAKGNILERFSAQQFPDLHSELNLSSLELGDSALYFCASSATSGGPTDTQYFGPGTRLTVL.

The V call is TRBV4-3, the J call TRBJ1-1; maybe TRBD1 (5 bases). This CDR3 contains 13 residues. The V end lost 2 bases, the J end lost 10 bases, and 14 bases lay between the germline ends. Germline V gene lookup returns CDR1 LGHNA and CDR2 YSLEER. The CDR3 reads CASSQPAGTGAFF. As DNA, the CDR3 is TGCGCCAGCAGCCAACCTGCGGGGACGGGAGCTTTCTTT.

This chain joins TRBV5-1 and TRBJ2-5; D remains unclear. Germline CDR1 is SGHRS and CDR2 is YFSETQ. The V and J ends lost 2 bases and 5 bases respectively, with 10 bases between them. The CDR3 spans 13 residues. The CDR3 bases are TGCGCCAGCAGCTTTGACCCCGGGGAGACCCAGTACTTC. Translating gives CASSFDPGETQYF.

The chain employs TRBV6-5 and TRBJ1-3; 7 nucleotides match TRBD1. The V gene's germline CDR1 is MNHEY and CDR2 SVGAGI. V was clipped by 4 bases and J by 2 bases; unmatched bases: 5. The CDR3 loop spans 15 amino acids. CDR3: CASSFDRAPGNTIYF. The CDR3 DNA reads TGTGCCAGCAGTTTTGACAGGGCACCTGGAAACACCATATATTTT.

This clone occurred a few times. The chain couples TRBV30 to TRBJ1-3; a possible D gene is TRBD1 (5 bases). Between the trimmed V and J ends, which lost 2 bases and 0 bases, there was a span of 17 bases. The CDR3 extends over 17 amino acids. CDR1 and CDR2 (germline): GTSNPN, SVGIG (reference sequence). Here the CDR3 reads CAWSIFRGFLSGNTIYF. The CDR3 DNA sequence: TGTGCCTGGAGTATTTTTAGGGGTTTCCTCTCTGGAAACACCATATATTTT.

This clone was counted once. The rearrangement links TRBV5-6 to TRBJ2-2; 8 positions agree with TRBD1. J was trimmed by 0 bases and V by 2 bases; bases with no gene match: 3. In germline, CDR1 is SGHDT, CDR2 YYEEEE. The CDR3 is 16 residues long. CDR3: CASSFRGQSNTGELFF. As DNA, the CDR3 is TGTGCCAGCAGCTTCAGGGGGCAATCGAACACCGGGGAGCTGTTTTTT. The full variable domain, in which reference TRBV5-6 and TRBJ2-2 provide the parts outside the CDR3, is DAGVTQSPTHLIKTRGQQVTLRCSPKSGHDTVSWYQQALGQGPQFIFQYYEEEERQRGNFPDRFSGHQFPNYSSELNVNALLLGDSALYLCASSFRGQSNTGELFFGEGSRLTVL.

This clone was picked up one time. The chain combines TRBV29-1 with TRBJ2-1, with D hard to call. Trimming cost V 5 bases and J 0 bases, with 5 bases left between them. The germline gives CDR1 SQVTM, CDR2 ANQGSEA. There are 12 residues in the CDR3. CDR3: CSVLSSYNEQFF. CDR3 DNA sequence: TGCAGCGTTCTAAGCTCCTACAATGAGCAGTTCTTC.

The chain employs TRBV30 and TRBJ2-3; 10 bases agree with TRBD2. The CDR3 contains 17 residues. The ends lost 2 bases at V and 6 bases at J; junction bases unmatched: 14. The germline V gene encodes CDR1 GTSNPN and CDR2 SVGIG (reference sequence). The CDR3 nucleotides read TGTGCCTGGAGTACTGGGGGACTAGCGTTGGGAGTGGATACGCAGTATTTT. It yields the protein CAWSTGGLALGVDTQYF.

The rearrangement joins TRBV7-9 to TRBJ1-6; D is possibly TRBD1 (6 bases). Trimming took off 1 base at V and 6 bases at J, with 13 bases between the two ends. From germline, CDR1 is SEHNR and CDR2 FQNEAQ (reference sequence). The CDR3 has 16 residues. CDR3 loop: CASSLGQGRGNSPLHF. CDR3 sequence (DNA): TGTGCCAGCAGCTTAGGGCAGGGGCGCGGTAATTCACCCCTCCACTTT.

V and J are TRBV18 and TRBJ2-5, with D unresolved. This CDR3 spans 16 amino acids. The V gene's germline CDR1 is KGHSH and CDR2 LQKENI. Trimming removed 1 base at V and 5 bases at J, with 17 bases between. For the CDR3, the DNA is TGTGCCAGCTCACCACTGGGCGCGTTTTCGGCCGAGACCCAGTACTTC. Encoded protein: CASSPLGAFSAETQYF.

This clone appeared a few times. DNA for the CDR3: TGCAGCGTTGGGGAGGAGACCCAGTACTTC. It is translated as CSVGEETQYF. The chain has TRBV29-1 and TRBJ2-5; D may be TRBD2 (5 bases). Trimming stripped 4 bases from V and 5 bases from J, with 5 bases between. The germline V gene has CDR1 SQVTM and CDR2 ANQGSEA. This CDR3 is 10 amino acids long.

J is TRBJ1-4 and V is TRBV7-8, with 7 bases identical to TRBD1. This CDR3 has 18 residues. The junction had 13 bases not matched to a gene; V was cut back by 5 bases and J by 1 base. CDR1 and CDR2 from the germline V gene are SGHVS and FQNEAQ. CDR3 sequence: CASSARARGRVTNEKLFF. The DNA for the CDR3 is TGTGCCAGCAGCGCAAGGGCGAGGGGGCGCGTAACTAATGAAAAACTGTTTTTT.

CDR3 loop: CACSGQGVNQPQHF. Written as DNA, the CDR3 is TGTGCCTGCTCGGGACAGGGAGTCAATCAGCCCCAGCATTTT. J is TRBJ1-5 and V is TRBV30; 9 bases align to TRBD1. CDR1 and CDR2 (germline): GTSNPN, SVGIG (reference sequence). Trimming took 6 bases from V and 3 from J; bases not matched to a gene: 6. The CDR3 consists of 14 residues.

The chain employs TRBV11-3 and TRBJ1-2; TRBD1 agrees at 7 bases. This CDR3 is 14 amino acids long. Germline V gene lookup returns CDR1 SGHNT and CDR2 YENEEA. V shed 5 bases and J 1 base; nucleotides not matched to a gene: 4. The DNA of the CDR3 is TGTGCCAGCAGCCGGACAGGACTTAACTATGGCTACACCTTC. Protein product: CASSRTGLNYGYTF.

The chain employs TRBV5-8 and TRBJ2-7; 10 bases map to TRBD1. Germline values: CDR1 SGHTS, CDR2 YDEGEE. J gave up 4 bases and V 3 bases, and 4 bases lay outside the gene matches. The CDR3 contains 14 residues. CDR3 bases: TGTGCCAGCAGCTATCGGACAGGGGGGTACGAGCAGTACTTC. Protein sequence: CASSYRTGGYEQYF.

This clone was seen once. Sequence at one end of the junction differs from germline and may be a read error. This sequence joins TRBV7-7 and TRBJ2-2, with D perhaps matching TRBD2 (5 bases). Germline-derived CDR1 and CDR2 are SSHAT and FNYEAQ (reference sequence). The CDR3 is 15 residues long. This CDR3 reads CASSPTTSNTGELFF. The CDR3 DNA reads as TGTGCTAGCAGCCCGACTACATCGAACACCGGGGAGCTGTTTTTT.

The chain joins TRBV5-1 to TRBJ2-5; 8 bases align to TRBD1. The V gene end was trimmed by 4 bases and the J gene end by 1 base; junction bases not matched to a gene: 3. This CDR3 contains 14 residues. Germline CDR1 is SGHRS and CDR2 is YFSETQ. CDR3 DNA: TGCGCCAGCAGCGCTGGGACAGGCCAAGAGACCCAGTACTTC. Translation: CASSAGTGQETQYF.

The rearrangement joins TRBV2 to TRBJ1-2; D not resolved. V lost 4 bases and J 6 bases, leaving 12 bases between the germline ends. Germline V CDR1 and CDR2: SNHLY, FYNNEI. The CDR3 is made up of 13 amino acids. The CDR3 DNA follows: TGTGCCAGCAGTGTTCGGGTTTTGGATGGCTACACCTTC. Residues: CASSVRVLDGYTF.

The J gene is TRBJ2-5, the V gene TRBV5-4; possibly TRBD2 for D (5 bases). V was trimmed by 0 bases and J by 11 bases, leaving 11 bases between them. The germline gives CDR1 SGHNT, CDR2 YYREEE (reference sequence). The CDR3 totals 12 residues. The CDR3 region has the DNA TGTGCCAGCAGCTTGGACTCCGGGGAGCAGTACTTC. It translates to CASSLDSGEQYF.